This record covers a single T cell receptor beta chain. No cognate antigen has been identified for it. No base qualities exist here, and no much larger clone lies one base off it. To be included, a participant needed at least one PBMC sample from before ART initiation plus at least two post-ART samples. All participants with HIV were treated in the United States of America. Before DNA extraction, cryopreserved samples of 1-10 million PBMC were thawed and washed. At the time of the earliest PBMC sample, participants with HIV were aged between about 23 and 55 years. Per participant, PBMC samples came from 1-4 timepoints prior to ART initiation and 2-8 timepoints following ART initiation, for a median of 7 samples. Serial HIV viral load, CD4+ T-cell count, ART history and demographic data were obtained for every participant. A Qiagen kit on a QIAcube was used to extract genomic DNA from unsorted PBMC, with samples processed in batches of 12.

This record belongs to a study of long-term antiretroviral therapy in people with HIV (dated by TCRdb to 2022 to 2024). Regarding the complete study: The earliest samples were collected roughly a decade before the 2015 WHO recommendation for immediate ART, at a time when ART was usually postponed until CD4 counts fell. Whether ART initiation and durable HIV suppression were associated with changes in peripheral blood TRB repertoire composition and diversity was tested in a retrospective serial study. A total of around 190 cryopreserved PBMC samples came from roughly 30 adults with confirmed HIV infection and were collected serially over a mean of approximately six years (range 1-12). Eleven of the 30 participants with HIV were female. Test extractions of a monoclonal T-cell line alongside approximately 36 polyclonal samples showed no cross-contamination during QIAcube processing. Points the paper makes about the study in general: Because cell numbers in pre-ART samples were limited, unsorted PBMC were profiled instead of sorted CD4+ and CD8+ T cells. Inferences about post-ART repertoire changes are limited because no data were available on ART adherence, viral resistance or therapy changes. Starting ART was linked to a significant rise in TRB diversity, yet even with long-term ART the diversity remained significantly lower than in transplant donor controls. Expanded TRB clones identified before ART initiation dominated the repertoire at all time points, although this dominance fluctuated and declined in many PLHIV after ART. The samples span the years 2004 to 2017, and the ART regimens used at that time may not be as effective as current regimens. Since PBMC availability was limited, sequencing covered only the TCR beta chain, with no alpha chain pairing. Compared with controls, HIV repertoires had narrower CDR3 length ranges, and the network structure pointed to an antigen-experienced repertoire that shifted only slightly toward naive after ART.

The immunoSEQ hsTCRB v3.0 assay was used at survey level resolution for TRB variable region sequencing. TRB sequencing targeted a depth of roughly 35,000-50,000 T-cell genomes per sample. An Illumina MiSeq with a v3 150-cycle kit was used to sequence the pooled TRB libraries. The source study handled its data this way. Analysis of repertoires was carried out in R inside a reproducible Nextflow workflow spanning QC, data transformation and analysis. LymphoSeq2, an R package for AIRR-Seq data exploration, was used to implement custom analyses. A few samples yielding fewer than 5000 total TRB sequences were excluded, leaving 188 analyzed HIV repertoires. Among the 170 to 200 retained HIV repertoires, 59 were collected before ART initiation and fewer than 150 were collected after ART initiation. Repertoires were downsampled to 5000 TRB nucleotide sequences, with summary statistics averaged over 100 downsampling iterations. The analysis kept only TRB sequences whose CDR3 regions were at least seven amino acids long. Two measures captured diversity: a Shannon entropy-derived clonality score and the Gini coefficient. Repertoire networks linked the top 5000 CDR3 amino acid sequences whenever two sequences differed by an edit distance of one. For TRB CDR3 amino acid sequences, GLIPH2 was used to predict antigen specificity groups and MHC restriction. CDR3 amino acid sequences were matched against VDJdb and McPAS-TCR to flag known CMV, EBV, HIV or tissue antigen associations. Pre-ART, post-ART and control groups were compared with Wilcoxon signed-rank tests and Holm-Bonferroni correction. In its TCRdb copy, this immuneACCESS table keeps in-frame sequences only and misses some clones. Where compared with another copy, unresolved V genes explain less than half of these, and the others have no known cause. The D gene and trimming were derived from the DNA, and the V and J assignments and clone size from that table. Here the sample has over 30,000 clones; 65% to 80% occur a single time. 3% to 3.5% of the sample is held by the ten biggest clonotypes.

The sequences come from unsorted PBMCs, collected 3 years after starting antiretroviral therapy. The TCR was taken from a man aged 50 to 60 with HIV.

The DNA reads TGTGCCAGCAGCGACGACAGGGGGCATGGCAATCAGCCCCAGCATTTT. This encodes CASSDDRGHGNQPQHF. This chain is built from TRBV6-6 and TRBJ1-5; a stretch of 10 junction bases matches TRBD1. From the cysteine up to the phenylalanine, the CDR3 has a length of 16 residues. Solely the CDR3 DNA is kept, with 48 bases framed from the first base. V lost 6 bases and J lost 2 bases, and the count of bases not matched to a germline gene is 7. The CDR1 and CDR2 encoded by the germline V gene (reference sequence) are MNHNY and SVGAGI.